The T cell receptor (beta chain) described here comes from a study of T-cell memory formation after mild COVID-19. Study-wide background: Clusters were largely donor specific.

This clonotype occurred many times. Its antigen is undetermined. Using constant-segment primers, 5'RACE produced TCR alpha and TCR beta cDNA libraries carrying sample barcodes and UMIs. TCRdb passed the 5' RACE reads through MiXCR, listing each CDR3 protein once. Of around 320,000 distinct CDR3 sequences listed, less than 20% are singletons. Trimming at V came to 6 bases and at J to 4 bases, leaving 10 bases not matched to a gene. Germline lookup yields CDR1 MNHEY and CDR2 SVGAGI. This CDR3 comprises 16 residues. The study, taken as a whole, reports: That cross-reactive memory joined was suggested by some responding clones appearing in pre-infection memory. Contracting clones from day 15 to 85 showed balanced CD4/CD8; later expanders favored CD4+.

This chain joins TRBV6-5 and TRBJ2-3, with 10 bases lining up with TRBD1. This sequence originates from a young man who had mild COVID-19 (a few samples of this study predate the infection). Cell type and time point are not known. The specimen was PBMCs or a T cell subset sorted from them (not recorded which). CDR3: CASRLVWTGGSDTQYF. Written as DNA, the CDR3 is TGTGCCAGCAGACTGGTATGGACAGGGGGGTCAGATACGCAGTATTTT.